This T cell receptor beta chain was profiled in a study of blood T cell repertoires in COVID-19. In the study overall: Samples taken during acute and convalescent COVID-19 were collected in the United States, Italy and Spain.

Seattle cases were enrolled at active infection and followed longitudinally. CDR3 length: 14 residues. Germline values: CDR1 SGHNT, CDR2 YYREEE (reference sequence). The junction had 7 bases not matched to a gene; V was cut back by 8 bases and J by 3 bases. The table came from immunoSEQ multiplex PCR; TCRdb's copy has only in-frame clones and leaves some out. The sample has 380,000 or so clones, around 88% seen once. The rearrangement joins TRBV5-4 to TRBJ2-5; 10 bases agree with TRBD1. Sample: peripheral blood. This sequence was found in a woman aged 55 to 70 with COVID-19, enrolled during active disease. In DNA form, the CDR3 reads TGTGCCAGTAGGCGGGACAGGGGCGAAGAGACCCAGTACTTC. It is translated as CASRRDRGEETQYF.